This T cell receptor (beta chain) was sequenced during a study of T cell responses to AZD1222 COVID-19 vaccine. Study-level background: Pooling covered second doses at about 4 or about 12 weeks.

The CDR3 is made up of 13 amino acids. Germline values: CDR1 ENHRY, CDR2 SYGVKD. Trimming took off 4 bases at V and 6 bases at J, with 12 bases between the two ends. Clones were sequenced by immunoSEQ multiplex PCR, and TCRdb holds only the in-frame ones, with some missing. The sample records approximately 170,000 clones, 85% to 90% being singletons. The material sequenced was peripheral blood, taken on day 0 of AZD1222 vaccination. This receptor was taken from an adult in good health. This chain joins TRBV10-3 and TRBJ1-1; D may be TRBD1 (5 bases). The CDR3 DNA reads TGTGCCATCAGTGGATGGGGGACGTCTGAAGCTTTCTTT. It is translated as CAISGWGTSEAFF.